Listed below are T cell receptor beta chains from one sample, sequenced in a study of long-term antiretroviral therapy in people with HIV. TCRdb's copy holds only in-frame clones and misses some; the assay was immunoSEQ multiplex PCR. This table has approximately 25,000 clones, about 79% appearing once. Here the sequenced sample was unsorted PBMCs, taken 3 years after starting antiretroviral therapy. Source of these receptors: a man between 50 and 59 years old with HIV. Both conserved end residues are part of each CDR3. The D gene is left open where the match is weak. The size field is filled for only some rows; it gives once, few, many or a size class.

>12|TRBV2|.|.|TRBJ2-7
TGTGCCAGCAGGGGCGGGGGCACTGAGCAGTACTTC
CASRGGGTEQYF
>17|TRBV7-9|.|.|TRBJ2-7
TGTGCCAGCAGCTTAGTCCGTCGACAGGAGATATCCCACGAGCAGTACTTC
CASSLVRRQEISHEQYF
>15|TRBV27|.|.|TRBJ1-1
TGTGCCAGCAGTTTAAGGGGGAGGGGGAACACTGAAGCTTTCTTT
CASSLRGRGNTEAFF
>12|TRBV19|.|.|TRBJ2-7
TGTGCCAGTAGTATCTTAACCGGGAAGCAGTACTTC
CASSILTGKQYF
>15|TRBV7-2|.|TRBD2|TRBJ2-2
TGTGCCAGCAGTCGTAGCGGGGGAGCCCGCGGGGAGCTGTTTTTT
CASSRSGGARGELFF
>14|TRBV6-6|.|.|TRBJ1-2
TGTGCCAGCAGTTACGGTGGGTTCAACTATGGCTACACCTTC
CASSYGGFNYGYTF
>17|TRBV13|.|TRBD1|TRBJ2-7
TGTGCCAGCAGAACGGGATCTCTTCAGGACAGGGGATACGAGCAGTACTTC
CASRTGSLQDRGYEQYF
>17|TRBV28|.|TRBD2|TRBJ2-5
TGTGCCAGCGGGTTGATAGCGGGAGTCGATGGGCAAGAGACCCAGTACTTC
CASGLIAGVDGQETQYF
>12|TRBV6-5|.|.|TRBJ2-5
TGTGCCAGCACGGGGGTTTCAGAGACCCAGTACTTC
CASTGVSETQYF
>16|TRBV7-9|.|TRBD2|TRBJ2-3
TGTGCCAGCAGCTTAGCTGGACTAGCGACGGGAGATACGCAGTATTTT
CASSLAGLATGDTQYF
>14|TRBV7-9|.|TRBD1|TRBJ1-3
TGTGCCAGCATCCAGGGGGAGGCTGGAAACACCATATATTTT
CASIQGEAGNTIYF
>15|TRBV28|.|TRBD1|TRBJ2-7
TGTGCCAGCAGTTTAGGAGACAGGGGGCTGACCGAGCAGTACTTC
CASSLGDRGLTEQYF
>16|TRBV19|.|.|TRBJ1-5
TGTGCCAGTACCCCGGCCGGGGGCTATAGCAATCAGCCCCAGCATTTT
CASTPAGGYSNQPQHF
>14|TRBV6-5|.|TRBD1|TRBJ1-2
TGTGCCAGCAGCCGGACAGGGATAAACTATGGCTACACCTTC
CASSRTGINYGYTF
>15|TRBV4-3|few|.|TRBJ1-2
TGCGCCAGCAGCCAAGATATCGGGGCAGTGTCGGGATACACCTTC
CASSQDIGAVSGYTF
>13|TRBV14|.|.|TRBJ2-7
TGTGCCAGCAGCCAATGGACGGGCTACGAGCAGTACTTC
CASSQWTGYEQYF
>13|TRBV7-2|.|.|TRBJ2-7
TGTGCCAGCAGCGGCACGGCATCTTACGAGCAGTACTTC
CASSGTASYEQYF
>13|TRBV19|.|.|TRBJ2-4
TGTGCCAGTAGTATAGTCGGCAGGGATATTCAGTACTTC
CASSIVGRDIQYF
>18|TRBV5-6|once|TRBD1|TRBJ2-5
TGTGCCAGCAGCCTATTAGGGGGACAGGGGGCTAACCAAGAGACCCAGTACTTC
CASSLLGGQGANQETQYF
>12|TRBV29-1|.|TRBD1|TRBJ1-1
TGCAGCGTTTCCCGACAGGGGGCTGAAGCTTTCTTT
CSVSRQGAEAFF
>14|TRBV27|.|.|TRBJ1-5
TGTGCCAGCAGTTTAGGGGCAGGTCACCAGCCCCAGCATTTT
CASSLGAGHQPQHF
>15|TRBV28|.|.|TRBJ2-3
TGTGCCAGCAGTCCCAGGGGGGCAGGCACAGATACGCAGTATTTT
CASSPRGAGTDTQYF
>13|TRBV27|.|.|TRBJ2-1
TGTGCCAGCAGCCCCCAGGGCACAAGGGAGCAGTTCTTC
CASSPQGTREQFF
>15|TRBV11-2|.|.|TRBJ2-7
TGTGCCAGCAGCTTAGTACGGATCGGGATCTACGAGCAGTACTTC
CASSLVRIGIYEQYF
>16|TRBV19|.|TRBD1|TRBJ1-5
TGTGCCAGTAGTATCGGGGGAGGGGGCGCCCGTCAGCCCCAGCATTTT
CASSIGGGGARQPQHF
>16|TRBV11-2|.|TRBD2|TRBJ2-5
TGTGCCAGCAGCTTATACTCTAGCGGGGGGGAAGAGACCCAGTACTTC
CASSLYSSGGEETQYF
>14|TRBV7-8|.|.|TRBJ1-2
TGTGCCAGCAGCGCCCTGGTGGGGAGAGGCGGCTACACCTTC
CASSALVGRGGYTF
>14|TRBV28|.|.|TRBJ2-3
TGTGCCAGCAGTCCCCGGACCAAGGGGTATACGCAGTATTTT
CASSPRTKGYTQYF
>13|TRBV18|.|.|TRBJ1-1
TGTGCCAGCTCACCCCGGGCGGGCACTGAAGCTTTCTTT
CASSPRAGTEAFF
>15|TRBV19|.|.|TRBJ1-1
TGTGCCAGTAGTATCGGAGTCCGCACGAACACTGAAGCTTTCTTT
CASSIGVRTNTEAFF
>14|TRBV6-5|.|TRBD1|TRBJ2-3
TGTGCCAGCATGGAGGACAGGGGTACAGATACGCAGTATTTT
CASMEDRGTDTQYF
>15|TRBV7-3|.|.|TRBJ1-6
TGTGCCAGCAGCTTAACTAGCTCCTATAATTCACCCCTCCACTTT
CASSLTSSYNSPLHF
>15|TRBV4-3|.|.|TRBJ2-3
TGCGCCAGCAGCCCGTGGACGGATAGCACAGATACGCAGTATTTT
CASSPWTDSTDTQYF
>14|TRBV18|.|.|TRBJ1-1
TGTGCCAGCCGCTCAGGACCGGTGGACACTGAAGCTTTCTTT
CASRSGPVDTEAFF
>14|TRBV5-5|once|.|TRBJ1-5
TGTGCCAGCTCCGGTCAGGACGGTGATCAGCCCCAGCATTTT
CASSGQDGDQPQHF
>13|TRBV30|.|.|TRBJ2-7
TGTGCCTGGAGTGCCCCCTTAGGGTACGAGCAGTACTTC
CAWSAPLGYEQYF
>14|TRBV28|.|.|TRBJ2-5
TGTGCCAGCACCCGCGGGGGCAACCAAGAGACCCAGTACTTC
CASTRGGNQETQYF
>13|TRBV19|.|TRBD1|TRBJ1-5
TGTGCCAGTAGTCGCACAGGGGATCAGCCCCAGCATTTT
CASSRTGDQPQHF
>13|TRBV7-9|once|.|TRBJ1-4
TGTGCCAGCAGCTTTAGTCCTAATGAAAAACTGTTTTTT
CASSFSPNEKLFF
>14|TRBV30|.|.|TRBJ1-1
TGTGCCTGGAGTGTCGGGGCAAGGGACACTGAAGCTTTCTTT
CAWSVGARDTEAFF
>16|TRBV7-2|.|TRBD2|TRBJ2-3
TGTGCCAGCAGCTTTCTTTCAGCGGGGAGGACAGATACGCAGTATTTT
CASSFLSAGRTDTQYF
>13|TRBV30|once|.|TRBJ1-1
TGTGCCTGGAGCAGTGGCCATAGGACTGAAGCTTTCTTT
CAWSSGHRTEAFF
>16|TRBV5-5|once|.|TRBJ1-3
TGTGCCAGCAGCTTGACAGTACTCTTCTCTGGAAACACCATATATTTT
CASSLTVLFSGNTIYF
>14|TRBV5-4|.|.|TRBJ1-4
TGTGCCAGCAGCTTGGGAGGGGGTAATGAAAAACTGTTTTTT
CASSLGGGNEKLFF
>15|TRBV7-8|.|.|TRBJ1-5
TGTGCCAGCAGCTTAGTCGGGACGGGTCTCCAGCCCCAGCATTTT
CASSLVGTGLQPQHF
>15|TRBV28|.|.|TRBJ2-3
TGTGCCAGCAGTCCACTTGGGAGTCGGGCAGATACGCAGTATTTT
CASSPLGSRADTQYF
>14|TRBV5-1|.|.|TRBJ2-7
TGCGCCAGCAGCCCGGACAGAGGAATTTACGAGCAGTACTTC
CASSPDRGIYEQYF
>16|TRBV9|.|.|TRBJ2-1
TGTGCCAGCAGCGTAGGGGGGGTCTCGCTCTACAATGAGCAGTTCTTC
CASSVGGVSLYNEQFF
>15|TRBV7-2|few|TRBD1|TRBJ1-5
TGTGCCAGCAGCTCAGGGGGTAGCGAGGCTCAGCCCCAGCATTTT
CASSSGGSEAQPQHF
>15|TRBV11-2|.|TRBD1|TRBJ1-1
TGTGCCAGCAGCCTATCCGGGACAGGGAACACTGAAGCTTTCTTT
CASSLSGTGNTEAFF
>19|TRBV28|.|.|TRBJ2-2
TGTGCCAGCAGTTACCCTGGGGGTCAGCGGGTGCGGAACACCGGGGAGCTGTTTTTT
CASSYPGGQRVRNTGELFF
>13|TRBV7-6|.|.|TRBJ2-1
TGTGCCAGCAGCTTAGGACTCACGAATGAGCAGTTCTTC
CASSLGLTNEQFF
>14|TRBV4-3|once|.|TRBJ2-7
TGCGCCAGCAGCCAAGCCCACCCCCCCTACGAGCAGTACTTC
CASSQAHPPYEQYF
>14|TRBV19|.|TRBD1|TRBJ1-2
TGTGCCAGTAGTAGTGGACAGGGAAACTATGGCTACACCTTC
CASSSGQGNYGYTF
>14|TRBV7-9|.|.|TRBJ2-7
TGTGCCAGCAGCTTATCTCAAGGGGCCTACGAGCAGTACTTC
CASSLSQGAYEQYF